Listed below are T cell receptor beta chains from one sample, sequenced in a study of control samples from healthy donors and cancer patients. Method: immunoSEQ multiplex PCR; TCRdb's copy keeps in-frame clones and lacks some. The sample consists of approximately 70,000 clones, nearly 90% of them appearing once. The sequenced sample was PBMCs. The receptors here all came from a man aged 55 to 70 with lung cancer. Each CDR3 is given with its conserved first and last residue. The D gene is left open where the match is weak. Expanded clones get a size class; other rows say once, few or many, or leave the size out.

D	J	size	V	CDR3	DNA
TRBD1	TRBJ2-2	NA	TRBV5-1	CASLAGTEFTGELFF	TGCGCCAGTTTGGCCGGGACAGAGTTCACCGGGGAGCTGTTTTTT
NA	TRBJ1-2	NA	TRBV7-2	CASSLGWQKGTGYTF	TGTGCCAGCAGCTTAGGTTGGCAGAAAGGGACTGGCTACACCTTC
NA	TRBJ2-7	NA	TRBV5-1	CASSWGLGVAYEQYF	TGCGCCAGCAGCTGGGGTTTAGGGGTGGCCTACGAGCAGTACTTC
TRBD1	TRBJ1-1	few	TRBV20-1	CSAPDRFEAFF	TGCAGTGCTCCGGACAGGTTTGAAGCTTTCTTT
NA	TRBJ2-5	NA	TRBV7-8	CASSFSTYQETQYF	TGTGCCAGCAGCTTCTCGACTTACCAAGAGACCCAGTACTTC
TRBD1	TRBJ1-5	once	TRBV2	CASSGDRGSNQPQHF	TGTGCCAGCAGTGGGGACAGGGGAAGCAATCAGCCCCAGCATTTT
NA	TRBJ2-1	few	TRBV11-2	CASSLTSEQFF	TGTGCCAGCAGCCTCACAAGCGAGCAGTTCTTC
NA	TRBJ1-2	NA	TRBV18	CASSPETVSYGYTF	TGTGCCAGCTCACCAGAGACAGTTTCCTATGGCTACACCTTC
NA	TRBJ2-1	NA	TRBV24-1	CATSDPEPGLPVNEQFF	TGTGCCACCAGTGATCCCGAACCGGGACTCCCAGTCAATGAGCAGTTCTTC
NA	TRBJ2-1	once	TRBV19	CATQTGQRNEQFF	TGTGCCACCCAAACCGGACAAAGGAATGAGCAGTTCTTC
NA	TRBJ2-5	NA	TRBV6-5	CASSYSLIDSQETQYF	TGTGCCAGCAGTTACTCGTTAATCGACAGCCAAGAGACCCAGTACTTC
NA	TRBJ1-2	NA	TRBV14	CASSQHPEGALDYGYTF	TGTGCCAGCAGCCAACACCCTGAGGGCGCACTTGACTATGGCTACACCTTC
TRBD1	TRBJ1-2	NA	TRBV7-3	CASSFGQGATYGYTF	TGTGCCAGCAGCTTCGGACAGGGGGCGACCTATGGCTACACCTTC
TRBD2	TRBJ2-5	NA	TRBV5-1	CASSLEERGGRRETQYF	TGCGCCAGCAGCTTGGAAGAGCGGGGGGGCCGTCGAGAGACCCAGTACTTC
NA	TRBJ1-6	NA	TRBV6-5	CASTRSEEAPLHF	TGTGCCAGCACCCGGTCTGAGGAGGCACCCCTCCACTTT
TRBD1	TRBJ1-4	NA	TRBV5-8	CASSLQGANEKLFF	TGTGCCAGCAGCTTACAGGGGGCTAATGAAAAACTGTTTTTT
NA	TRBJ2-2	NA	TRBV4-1	CASSQWGKNTGELFF	TGCGCCAGCAGCCAATGGGGGAAGAACACCGGGGAGCTGTTTTTT
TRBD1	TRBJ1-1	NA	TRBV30	CAWGTGGNTEAFF	TGTGCCTGGGGGACAGGGGGTAACACTGAAGCTTTCTTT
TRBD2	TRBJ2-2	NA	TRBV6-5	CASSKLAGGPGELFF	TGTGCCAGCAGTAAACTCGCGGGGGGGCCCGGGGAGCTGTTTTTT
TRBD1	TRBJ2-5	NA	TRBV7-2	CASSFQGGRETQYF	TGTGCCAGCAGCTTCCAAGGGGGCCGGGAGACCCAGTACTTC
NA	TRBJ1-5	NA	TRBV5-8	CASNQYYSNQPQHF	TGTGCCAGCAACCAGTACTATAGCAATCAGCCCCAGCATTTT
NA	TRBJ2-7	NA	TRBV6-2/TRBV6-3	CASSYLEVEQYF	TGTGCCAGCAGTTACTTAGAGGTTGAGCAGTACTTC
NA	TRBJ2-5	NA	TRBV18	CASSSGPQETQYF	TGTGCCAGCTCATCCGGGCCCCAAGAGACCCAGTACTTC
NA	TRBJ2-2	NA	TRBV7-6	CASSLGQLLGTGELFF	TGTGCCAGCAGCTTAGGACAGCTTTTGGGCACCGGGGAGCTGTTTTTT
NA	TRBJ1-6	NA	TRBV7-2	CASSLASPGQNSPLHF	TGTGCCAGCAGCTTAGCGTCACCGGGACAAAATTCACCCCTCCACTTT
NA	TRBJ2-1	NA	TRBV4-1	CASSQELGFRKSSYNEQFF	TGCGCCAGCAGCCAAGAGTTAGGGTTTAGAAAGAGCTCCTACAATGAGCAGTTCTTC
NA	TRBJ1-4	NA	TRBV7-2	CASSLAGTSILKSTNEKLFF	TGTGCCAGCAGCTTAGCGGGGACAAGTATTCTAAAATCAACTAATGAAAAACTGTTTTTT
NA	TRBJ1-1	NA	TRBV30	CAWNRLNTEAFF	TGTGCCTGGAACAGGCTGAACACTGAAGCTTTCTTT
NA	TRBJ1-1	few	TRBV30	CAWMARARTEAFF	TGTGCCTGGATGGCCCGAGCGCGCACTGAAGCTTTCTTT
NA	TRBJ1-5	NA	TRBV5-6	CASRLWNGNQPQHF	TGTGCCAGCAGGCTCTGGAACGGCAATCAGCCCCAGCATTTT
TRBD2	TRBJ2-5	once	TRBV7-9	CASSSSGGRETQYF	TGTGCCAGCAGCTCGTCGGGGGGGCGCGAGACCCAGTACTTC
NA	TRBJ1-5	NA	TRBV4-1	CASSQEDLVSNQPQHF	TGCGCCAGCAGCCAAGAAGATCTGGTAAGCAATCAGCCCCAGCATTTT
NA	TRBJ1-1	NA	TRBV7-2	CASSFSQTVNTEAFF	TGTGCCAGCAGCTTCTCTCAAACAGTGAACACTGAAGCTTTCTTT
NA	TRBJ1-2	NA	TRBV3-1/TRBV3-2	CASSHSQSGYTF	TGTGCCAGCAGCCATTCCCAGTCTGGCTACACCTTC
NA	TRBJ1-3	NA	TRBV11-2	CASSFGGNTIYF	TGTGCCAGCAGCTTCGGGGGAAACACCATATATTTT
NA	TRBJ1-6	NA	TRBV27	CASKVGAGENNSPLHF	TGTGCCAGCAAAGTCGGGGCAGGGGAAAATAATTCACCCCTCCACTTT
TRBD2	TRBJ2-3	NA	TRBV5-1	CASSLGGSGGTDTQYF	TGCGCCAGCAGCTTGGGGGGTAGCGGGGGCACAGATACGCAGTATTTT
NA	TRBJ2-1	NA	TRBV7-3	CASSLYSPLTTGTYNEQFF	TGTGCCAGCAGCTTATATTCCCCCTTGACCACAGGAACCTACAATGAGCAGTTCTTC
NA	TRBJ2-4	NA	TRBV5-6	CASSLGGPLAKNIQYF	TGTGCCAGCAGCTTAGGAGGCCCTCTAGCCAAAAACATTCAGTACTTC
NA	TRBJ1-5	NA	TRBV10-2	CASSGLTGPQHF	TGCGCCAGCAGTGGTCTGACCGGGCCCCAGCATTTT
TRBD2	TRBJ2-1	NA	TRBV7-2	CASSSAGTSGYNEQFF	TGTGCCAGCAGCTCGGCGGGGACTAGCGGTTACAATGAGCAGTTCTTC
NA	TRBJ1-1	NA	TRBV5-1	CASSLGRNTEAFF	TGCGCCAGCAGCTTAGGAAGAAACACTGAAGCTTTCTTT
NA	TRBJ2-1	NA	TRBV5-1	CASSLAGINWYNEQFF	TGCGCCAGCAGCTTGGCCGGGATTAATTGGTACAATGAGCAGTTCTTC
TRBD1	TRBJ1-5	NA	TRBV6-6	CASSYSQGARDQPQHF	TGTGCCAGCAGTTACTCCCAGGGGGCGCGGGATCAGCCCCAGCATTTT
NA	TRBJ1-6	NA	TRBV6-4	CASTTRQGVGPLHF	TGTGCCAGCACTACTCGGCAGGGAGTTGGTCCCCTCCACTTT
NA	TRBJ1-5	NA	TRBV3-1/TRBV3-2	CASSQFNQPQHF	TGTGCCAGCAGTCAATTCAATCAGCCCCAGCATTTT
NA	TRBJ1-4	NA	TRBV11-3	CASKRGSNEKLFF	TGTGCCAGCAAACGAGGGTCGAATGAAAAACTGTTTTTT